In its sample, the clone carrying this T cell receptor (beta chain) was seen many times. Separate cDNA molecules each had unique molecular identifiers attached to them. MiXCR, run by TCRdb on the 5' RACE reads, gives a single entry per CDR3 protein. The sample consists of under 85,000 distinct CDR3 sequences, roughly 12% of them appearing once. The data derive from a study of early T cells in non-severe SARS-CoV-2 infection. Study context: RNA in bulk from unsorted whole blood was sequenced, and chains were unpaired.

The TCR originated in an adult who was a healthcare worker with PCR-confirmed SARS-CoV-2 infection or an uninfected control (not recorded which). The sequenced sample consisted of whole blood.

CDR3 in amino acids: CASSLVGLAGVKEQFF. CDR3 sequence (DNA): TGTGCCAGCAGCTTAGTGGGACTAGCGGGAGTAAAGGAGCAGTTCTTC. The genes are TRBV7-2 and TRBJ2-1; 14 positions match TRBD2. This CDR3 contains 16 residues. J lost 10 bases, V lost 1 base, and 6 bases had no gene match. Looked up from germline, CDR1 is SGHTA and CDR2 is FQGNSA.